One and the same sample provided the 2 T cell receptor beta chains below, sequenced in a study of identical twins. TCRdb redid the calling of the 5' RACE reads with MiXCR, one entry per CDR3 protein. The sample carries 400,000 to 600,000 distinct CDR3 sequences, about a fifth recorded once. The same sample was also studied in work on yellow fever vaccine responses in identical twins.

Sequences were obtained from CD4+ T cells sorted from blood. The receptors were gathered from a woman younger than 30 in good health.

Only a few counts were recorded for this clonotype. V gene TRBV5-6 combines with J gene TRBJ1-1, with D perhaps matching TRBD1 (5 bases). The CDR3 extends over 14 amino acids. CDR1 SGHDT and CDR2 YYEEEE come from the germline V gene. V gave up 4 bases and J gave up 11 bases, with 21 bases separating them. The CDR3 region is CASSREQGYHPAFF. The CDR3 nucleotides read TGTGCCAGCAGCCGGGAGCAGGGATACCACCCCGCTTTCTTT.

This clonotype was seen a handful of times. This chain joins TRBV24-1 and TRBJ2-2; D is undetermined. Germline V gives CDR1 KGHDR, CDR2 SFDVKD. The CDR3 loop spans 14 amino acids. The V gene lost 7 bases and the J gene lost 2 bases, with 10 bases spanning the gap. CDR3 sequence (DNA): TGTGCCACCAGGGGTAAGAGTAACACCGGGGAGCTGTTTTTT. The encoded protein is CATRGKSNTGELFF.